The next 18 T cell receptor beta chains were all read from a single sample in a study of response to subunit inactivated influenza vaccine. MiXCR, run by TCRdb on the RT-PCR reads, gives a single entry per CDR3 protein. The data contain 550,000 to 800,000 distinct CDR3 sequences, approximately 13% of them singletons. The specimen was PBMCs from blood, collected roughly 15 days before vaccination. Every receptor here comes from a man aged 50 to 60 who received an inactivated influenza vaccine.

This clonotype was counted between two and nine times. This chain uses TRBV5-1 with TRBJ2-1; 12 bases are a match to TRBD2. CDR3 length: 15 residues. Germline V gene sequence: CDR1 SGHRS, CDR2 YFSETQ. J was trimmed by 7 bases and V by 1 base; bases with no gene match: 3. CDR3 coding DNA: TGCGCCAGCAGCTTGCTAGCGGGAGGGTGGAATGAGCAGTTCTTC. It specifies CASSLLAGGWNEQFF. The full variable domain, rest sourced from reference TRBV5-1 and TRBJ2-1, is KAGVTQTPRYLIKTRGQQVTLSCSPISGHRSVSWYQQTPGQGLQFLFEYFSETQRNKGNFPGRFSGRQFSNSRSEMNVSTLELGDSALYLCASSLLAGGWNEQFFGPGTRLTVL.

The J gene is TRBJ2-7, the V gene TRBV11-2, with a possible D match to TRBD1 (7 bases). V dropped 2 bases and J dropped 2 bases, with 16 bases sitting between them. This CDR3 contains 16 residues. Germline CDR1 and CDR2: SGHAT and FQNNGV. The CDR3 region is CASSLTRTGGAYEQYF. CDR3 in DNA: TGTGCCAGCAGCTTAACCAGGACAGGAGGGGCCTACGAGCAGTACTTC.

A few counts support this clonotype. The chain recombines TRBV20-1 with TRBJ1-5; D unresolved. The CDR3 is made up of 12 amino acids. CDR1 is DFQATT, CDR2 SNEGSKA, per germline (reference sequence). The V and J ends lost 7 bases and 3 bases respectively, with 10 bases between them. CDR3 region: CSVLGLNQPQHF. The CDR3 DNA sequence: TGCAGTGTTTTGGGCCTCAATCAGCCCCAGCATTTT.

With regard to this clonotype: The germline gene is not matched at one end of the junction; a read error may be the cause. The chain recombines TRBV4-1 with TRBJ2-1; 8 bases match TRBD2. Germline CDR1 reads MGHRA; CDR2 reads YSYEKL. The CDR3 runs 11 residues. The CDR3 sequence is CASSQGLERFF. In DNA, the CDR3 is TGCGCCAGCAGCCAGGGACTAGAGCGGTTCTTC.

This clonotype was observed once. The rearrangement links TRBV6-1 to TRBJ2-4; D assignment may be TRBD1 or TRBD2 (5 bases each). This CDR3 has 16 amino acids. Deletions cut 7 bases from V and 0 bases from J, with 16 bases between. In germline, CDR1 is MNHNS, CDR2 SASEGT. CDR3 DNA: TGTGCCAGCATCCTCCCCGGGGCGGGAGCCAAAAACATTCAGTACTTC. Translated, it gives CASILPGAGAKNIQYF.

In its sample, this clonotype was seen a few times. The chain has TRBV25-1 and TRBJ2-7; TRBD1 aligns across 11 bases. The CDR3 runs to 18 residues. Germline assignment: CDR1 MGHDK and CDR2 SYGVNS. The trim removed 7 bases at V and 3 bases at J, leaving 17 bases unmatched. CDR3 nucleotide sequence: TGTGCCAGCATGCAATCCCGACGGACAGGGGGCGAAATCTACGAGCAGTACTTC. Its protein product is CASMQSRRTGGEIYEQYF.

This chain joins TRBV20-1 and TRBJ2-5; D unclear. Germline V gene data show CDR1 as DFQATT and CDR2 as SNEGSKA (reference sequence). CDR3 length equals 12 residues. V was clipped by 6 bases and J by 1 base, with 9 bases between them. The chain's CDR3 is CSAAAGQETQYF. The CDR3 region has the DNA TGCAGTGCCGCGGCAGGCCAAGAGACCCAGTACTTC.

J is TRBJ2-2 and V is TRBV20-1; a possible D gene is TRBD2 (6 bases). The CDR3 runs to 15 residues. CDR1 is DFQATT, CDR2 SNEGSKA, per germline (reference sequence). Trimming took 4 bases from V and 3 from J, leaving 15 bases between them. The CDR3 nucleotides read TGCAGTGCTAAGACCACGGAGGGATACACCGGGGAGCTGTTTTTT. Translating it yields CSAKTTEGYTGELFF.

A note on this clonotype: A junction end diverges from the germline sequence, so it may reflect a read error. The gene calls are TRBV5-1 and TRBJ1-2; D gene uncertain. There are 13 residues in the CDR3. CDR1 and CDR2 (germline): SGHRS, YFSETQ. The CDR3 region is CTSSRDLNHGYTF. The CDR3 region has the DNA TGCACCAGCAGCCGAGACTTGAACCATGGCTACACCTTC.

This clonotype was counted once. The CDR3 region has the DNA TGCGCCAGCAGCTTGGCAAGGGACTCCCCCACTGAAGCTTTCTTT. Residues: CASSLARDSPTEAFF. The chain links TRBV5-1 to TRBJ1-1, with a weak D call TRBD1 (5 bases). V was pared by 0 bases and J by 4 bases, with 13 bases between. The germline gives CDR1 SGHRS, CDR2 YFSETQ. This CDR3 contains 15 residues.

In its sample, this clonotype was seen a few times. The rearrangement uses TRBV24-1 and TRBJ2-1; D is unclear. The CDR3 contains 12 residues. Trimming took off 11 bases at V and 5 bases at J, with 12 bases between the two ends. Germline CDR1 is KGHDR and CDR2 is SFDVKD. CDR3 bases: TGTGCCAGCCGCAGGTTTGACAATGAGCAGTTCTTC. It is translated as CASRRFDNEQFF.

There are a few counts of this clonotype. The chain carries TRBV11-2 and TRBJ2-7, with D maybe TRBD1 (5 bases). The germline gives CDR1 SGHAT, CDR2 FQNNGV. The CDR3 consists of 15 residues. Trimming took 4 bases from V and 0 from J, leaving 13 bases between them. For the CDR3, the DNA is TGTGCCAGCAGCTGGGCGGACACCGTCTCCTACGAGCAGTACTTC. Translating gives CASSWADTVSYEQYF.

The chain's CDR3 is CAISESPQHGEQFF. The CDR3 nucleotides are TGTGCCATCAGTGAGTCTCCCCAGCACGGGGAGCAGTTCTTC. This chain connects TRBV10-3 to TRBJ2-1; D gene ambiguous. This CDR3 is 14 amino acids long. V was shortened by 0 bases and J by 10 bases, with 13 bases between the two germline ends. Germline CDR1 ENHRY, CDR2 SYGVKD.

In its sample, this clonotype was seen many times. The gene calls are TRBV7-8 and TRBJ1-2; 9 nucleotides line up with TRBD1. The CDR3 has 15 residues. In germline, CDR1 is SGHVS, CDR2 FQNEAQ. V lost 3 bases and J lost 4; bases outside the gene matches: 6. The CDR3 DNA reads TGTGCCAGCAGCTTCTCCGGGACAGGGACCTATGGCTACACCTTC. It translates to CASSFSGTGTYGYTF.

This clonotype was detected a few times. The genes are TRBV12-3 or TRBV12-4 and TRBJ2-3, with TRBD2 matching over 8 bases. CDR3 length: 17 residues. With V trimmed by 2 bases and J by 2 bases, 9 bases remained unmatched. CDR3 sequence: CASSLMGSGSLTDTQYF. The CDR3 coding sequence is TGTGCCAGCAGTTTAATGGGGAGCGGGAGTCTCACAGATACGCAGTATTTT.

This clonotype was picked up many times. The V and J genes are TRBV5-1 and TRBJ2-7; 10 positions match TRBD2. The CDR3 totals 15 residues. V lost 0 bases to trimming and J lost 5 bases; unmatched junction nucleotides: 5. Germline lookup yields CDR1 SGHRS and CDR2 YFSETQ. The CDR3 DNA is TGCGCCAGCAGCTTGGCCTCTAGCGGGAGTAACGAGCAGTACTTC. It translates to CASSLASSGSNEQYF.

This clonotype has a handful of counts. This chain's CDR3 is CASSESWRGAGEQFF. The CDR3 nucleotides are TGTGCCAGCAGTGAATCGTGGCGGGGGGCAGGAGAGCAGTTCTTC. V usage is TRBV25-1 and J usage is TRBJ2-1; TRBD2 agrees at 8 bases. Germline V gene lookup returns CDR1 MGHDK and CDR2 SYGVNS. The CDR3 has 15 residues. V was clipped by 1 base and J by 10 bases; unmatched bases: 9.

This clonotype has more than one count but fewer than ten. The J gene is TRBJ2-1, the V gene TRBV5-1; D not certain. Germline V CDR1 and CDR2: SGHRS, YFSETQ. The CDR3 contains 18 residues. The V end was cut by 0 bases, the J end by 0 bases, with 16 bases between. In nucleotides, the CDR3 is TGCGCCAGCAGCTTGGAGGTACGGCGGCTCAACTCCTACAATGAGCAGTTCTTC. As protein: CASSLEVRRLNSYNEQFF.